These 30 T cell receptor beta chains were sequenced from one sample in a study of blood T cell repertoires in COVID-19. Produced via immunoSEQ multiplex PCR; TCRdb's table is partial and in-frame only. The repertoire has approximately 280,000 clones, around 86% of them found once; the top ten carry approximately 2.5%. Sequencing used PBMCs or T cells enriched from blood (not recorded which). The receptors originated from a woman under 30 who had recovered from COVID-19.

The chain combines TRBV10-1 with TRBJ1-1; 9 bases map to TRBD1. Germline V gene lookup returns CDR1 WNHNN and CDR2 SYGVQD (reference sequence). The CDR3 totals 19 residues. Trimming at V came to 0 bases and at J to 0 bases, leaving 11 bases not matched to a gene. CDR3 loop: CASSESWGYRGPMNTEAFF. The CDR3 nucleotides read TGCGCCAGCAGTGAGTCGTGGGGCTACAGGGGGCCAATGAACACTGAAGCTTTCTTT.

The rearrangement uses TRBV29-1 and TRBJ2-7, with D maybe TRBD2 (6 bases). Germline V gene data show CDR1 as SQVTM and CDR2 as ANQGSEA. Trimming took 4 bases from V and 2 from J, leaving 12 bases between them. The CDR3 sequence is 13 residues long. DNA of the CDR3: TGCAGCGTTGCAGGCGGGGACGCCTACGAGCAGTACTTC. Translating it yields CSVAGGDAYEQYF.

J is TRBJ1-1 and V is TRBV6-2 or TRBV6-3, with D maybe TRBD1 (5 bases). Trimming took 0 bases from V and 6 from J, leaving 11 bases between them. This CDR3 has 14 amino acids. Germline values: CDR1 MNHEY, CDR2 SVGEGT. The CDR3 is CASSYSATGPEAFF. In DNA, the CDR3 is TGTGCCAGCAGTTACTCGGCCACAGGTCCTGAAGCTTTCTTT.

The V and J genes are TRBV6-2 or TRBV6-3 and TRBJ2-6; D gene ambiguous. V lost 1 base, J lost 0 bases, and 7 bases lay in between. Germline V gives CDR1 MNHEY, CDR2 SVGEGT. This CDR3 is 16 amino acids long. Here the CDR3 DNA reads TGTGCCAGCAGTTACTATCGAGGCTCTGGGGCCAACGTCCTGACTTTC. Amino acid sequence: CASSYYRGSGANVLTF.

The chain links TRBV7-9 to TRBJ1-6, with D tentatively TRBD1 (5 bases). CDR1 is SEHNR, CDR2 FQNEAQ, per germline (reference sequence). V was trimmed by 8 bases and J by 10 bases, leaving 15 bases between them. This CDR3 contains 13 residues. The CDR3 region is CASLGGEGSPLHF. The CDR3, as DNA: TGTGCCAGCTTGGGGGGGGAAGGGTCACCCCTCCACTTT.

The chain links TRBV3-1 (or the pseudogene TRBV3-2) to TRBJ2-1; 12 bases align to TRBD2. From germline, CDR1 is LGHDT and CDR2 YNNKEL (reference sequence). The CDR3 has 17 residues. With V trimmed by 0 bases and J by 5 bases, 5 bases remained unmatched. DNA of the CDR3: TGTGCCAGCAGCCAAGAGAGACTAGCGGGAGAGCACAATGAGCAGTTCTTC. It is translated as CASSQERLAGEHNEQFF.

V is TRBV9 and J is TRBJ2-1; TRBD2 matches 9 bases. The J segment lost 6 bases and the V segment lost 0 bases, leaving 13 bases of the junction unmatched. The germline CDR1 and CDR2 sequences are SGDLS and YYNGEE. The CDR3 has 18 residues. CDR3 DNA sequence: TGTGCCAGCAGCGTAGAAGGACTACTAAGCGGGAGGCCCAATGAGCAGTTCTTC. Protein: CASSVEGLLSGRPNEQFF.

The rearrangement joins TRBV7-7 to TRBJ2-7; 8 nucleotides align to TRBD1. This CDR3 contains 14 residues. From germline, CDR1 is SSHAT and CDR2 FNYEAQ (reference sequence). V trimming: 5 bases; J trimming: 5 bases; junction bases outside the gene matches: 8. Here the CDR3 reads CASSPGQGFDEQYF. In nucleotides, the CDR3 is TGTGCCAGCAGCCCCGGACAGGGCTTCGACGAGCAGTACTTC.

The chain couples TRBV3-1 (or the pseudogene TRBV3-2) to TRBJ2-7; D call uncertain. The CDR3 consists of 14 residues. Trimming took 1 base from V and 4 from J, leaving 11 bases between them. Germline loops: CDR1 LGHDT, CDR2 YNNKEL (reference sequence). The CDR3 region is CASSQAGTLYEQYF. As DNA, the CDR3 is TGTGCCAGCAGCCAAGCAGGAACCTTGTACGAGCAGTACTTC.

The CDR3 region has the DNA TGTGCCAGCAGCCAAGATTACGTAGTCGAGAGATCTGGAAACACCATATATTTT. Protein sequence: CASSQDYVVERSGNTIYF. This rearrangement joins TRBV4-2 to TRBJ1-3; D unclear. The CDR3 sequence is 18 residues long. V was shortened by 0 bases and J by 1 base, with 16 bases between the two germline ends. Germline values: CDR1 LGHNA, CDR2 YNFKEQ.

The chain carries TRBV6-1 and TRBJ2-7, with a weak D call TRBD2 (6 bases). CDR3 length: 17 residues. Germline V CDR1 and CDR2: MNHNS, SASEGT. V was shortened by 2 bases and J by 0 bases, with 17 bases between the two germline ends. The CDR3 loop reads CASSERVSGGNSYEQYF. The CDR3 DNA is TGTGCCAGCAGTGAAAGGGTGAGTGGAGGGAACTCCTACGAGCAGTACTTC.

The chain employs TRBV27 and TRBJ1-2, with D unclear. The germline V gene has CDR1 MNHEY and CDR2 SMNVEV (reference sequence). This CDR3 comprises 11 residues. Trimming left V 6 bases short and J 6 bases short, with 8 bases between. CDR3 sequence (DNA): TGTGCCAGCAGCGGCAGGCATGGCTACACCTTC. It is translated as CASSGRHGYTF.

J is TRBJ2-3 and V is TRBV28; D ambiguous. The CDR3 totals 14 residues. CDR1 is MDHEN, CDR2 SYDVKM, per germline. The ends were cut back, 5 bases at V and 0 bases at J, with 9 bases in the middle. The CDR3 region is CASSPTVSTDTQYF. CDR3 bases: TGTGCCAGCAGTCCAACAGTAAGCACAGATACGCAGTATTTT. Using reference TRBV28 and TRBJ2-3 for the parts outside the CDR3, the full variable domain is DVKVTQSSRYLVKRTGEKVFLECVQDMDHENMFWYRQDPGLGLRLIYFSYDVKMKEKGDIPEGYSVSREKKERFSLILESASTNQTSMYLCASSPTVSTDTQYFGPGTRLTVL.

This clone was observed a single time. V gene TRBV20-1 combines with J gene TRBJ2-7; 8 nucleotides align to TRBD1. The CDR3 totals 17 residues. CDR1 and CDR2 (germline): DFQATT, SNEGSKA (reference sequence). J gave up 4 bases and V 3 bases, and 17 bases lay outside the gene matches. Written as DNA, the CDR3 is TGCAGTGCTAGTGCAACACTATGGTCAGGGGGCAAGTACGAGCAGTACTTC. This translates into CSASATLWSGGKYEQYF.

This clone was recorded once. V gene TRBV20-1 combines with J gene TRBJ2-1; a possible D gene is TRBD2 (6 bases). Looked up from germline, CDR1 is DFQATT and CDR2 is SNEGSKA (reference sequence). The CDR3 runs to 11 residues. Between the trimmed V and J ends, which lost 6 bases and 9 bases, there was a span of 12 bases. CDR3 region: CSAPRGAEQFF. The CDR3 bases are TGCAGTGCCCCGCGGGGAGCTGAGCAGTTCTTC.

The V call is TRBV9, the J call TRBJ2-1; 8 bases match TRBD2. This CDR3 has 16 residues. Unmatched junction bases numbered 7, after V lost 1 base and J lost 4 bases. Germline V lookup: CDR1 SGDLS, CDR2 YYNGEE. DNA of the CDR3: TGTGCCAGCAGCGTAAGGGTAGCGGGAATATACAATGAGCAGTTCTTC. It is translated as CASSVRVAGIYNEQFF. The whole variable domain, remainder taken from reference TRBV9 and TRBJ2-1, is DSGVTQTPKHLITATGQRVTLRCSPRSGDLSVYWYQQSLDQGLQFLIQYYNGEERAKGNILERFSAQQFPDLHSELNLSSLELGDSALYFCASSVRVAGIYNEQFFGPGTRLTVL.

The chain couples TRBV3-1 (or the pseudogene TRBV3-2) to TRBJ1-2; TRBD1 matches 11 bases. Trimming cost V 6 bases and J 8 bases; bases outside gene matches: 17. The CDR3 is made up of 17 amino acids. Per the germline V gene, CDR1 is LGHDT and CDR2 is YNNKEL (reference sequence). The CDR3 loop reads CASSRLPPGQGVNGYTF. The CDR3, as DNA: TGTGCCAGCAGTCGTTTGCCACCGGGACAGGGGGTTAACGGCTACACCTTC.

V is TRBV30 and J is TRBJ1-5, with TRBD1 matching 7 bases. This CDR3 region has 13 residues. Germline trimming cut 1 base from V and 5 bases from J; bases unmatched to any gene: 2. CDR1 is GTSNPN, CDR2 SVGIG, per germline (reference sequence). CDR3 in amino acids: CAWSGQGDQPQHF. CDR3 in DNA: TGTGCCTGGAGTGGTCAGGGGGATCAGCCCCAGCATTTT.

The CDR3 DNA follows: TGTGCCAGCAGCTTAGGTTCAACAGGGGGCGATTCACCCCTCCACTTT. This translates into CASSLGSTGGDSPLHF. The chain combines TRBV7-8 with TRBJ1-6; 9 nucleotides align to TRBD1. V was pared by 1 base and J by 8 bases, with 6 bases of the junction left unmatched. Germline assignment: CDR1 SGHVS and CDR2 FQNEAQ. This CDR3 spans 16 amino acids.

The chain joins TRBV7-8 to TRBJ2-1, with 7 bases lining up with TRBD2. The CDR3 totals 15 residues. Germline V gene sequence: CDR1 SGHVS, CDR2 FQNEAQ. V gave up 1 base and J gave up 5 bases; unmatched junction bases: 5. CDR3: CASSLGLADNNEQFF. In DNA, the CDR3 is TGTGCCAGCAGCTTAGGGCTAGCGGATAACAATGAGCAGTTCTTC.

The genes are TRBV7-9 and TRBJ2-1, with 11 bases matching TRBD2. V lost 3 bases, J lost 3 bases, and 1 base stayed unmatched. CDR3 length: 15 amino acids. The germline V gene encodes CDR1 SEHNR and CDR2 FQNEAQ (reference sequence). The CDR3 protein is CASSFSGRVYNEQFF. Here the CDR3 DNA reads TGTGCCAGCAGCTTTAGCGGGAGGGTCTACAATGAGCAGTTCTTC.

This clone occurred once. DNA for the CDR3: TGTGCCAGCAGCTTGGAACAGGGGGCGGATGAAAAACTGTTTTTT. Protein: CASSLEQGADEKLFF. The chain joins TRBV5-4 to TRBJ1-4, with 9 bases identical to TRBD1. Germline V lookup: CDR1 SGHNT, CDR2 YYREEE (reference sequence). The CDR3 has 15 residues. Unmatched junction bases numbered 3, after V lost 0 bases and J lost 6 bases.

V usage is TRBV11-3 and J usage is TRBJ2-2; 7 bases align to TRBD2. Germline V gene data show CDR1 as SGHNT and CDR2 as YENEEA. V gave up 5 bases and J gave up 1 base; unmatched junction bases: 13. The CDR3 loop spans 18 amino acids. For the CDR3, the DNA is TGTGCCAGCAGCCTATCAATCCGACTAGCAGTGAACACCGGGGAGCTGTTTTTT. This encodes CASSLSIRLAVNTGELFF.

The genes are TRBV10-3 and TRBJ2-1; a weak D match, TRBD2 (6 bases). This CDR3 contains 13 residues. The V and J ends lost 6 bases and 5 bases respectively, with 11 bases between them. Germline V lookup: CDR1 ENHRY, CDR2 SYGVKD. CDR3 sequence reads: CAISQTGDNEQFF. The CDR3 region has the DNA TGTGCCATCAGCCAAACGGGGGACAATGAGCAGTTCTTC.

The chain recombines TRBV11-3 with TRBJ2-7; TRBD2 agrees at 7 bases. V lost 5 bases to trimming and J lost 4 bases; unmatched junction nucleotides: 14. Germline CDR1 is SGHNT and CDR2 is YENEEA. The CDR3 is made up of 16 amino acids. The DNA of the CDR3 is TGTGCCAGCAGCACCCGCGGGGCTAGCGGAATATACGAGCAGTACTTC. Translated, it gives CASSTRGASGIYEQYF.

The chain carries TRBV2 and TRBJ1-2, with D unclear. Germline V gives CDR1 SNHLY, CDR2 FYNNEI. This CDR3 is 13 amino acids long. V lost 1 base and J lost 6, with 9 bases in between. Here the CDR3 reads CASSEEQQDGYTF. In DNA form, the CDR3 reads TGTGCCAGCAGTGAAGAACAACAAGATGGCTACACCTTC.

Only a few counts were recorded for this clone. This chain uses TRBV7-6 with TRBJ1-2; maybe TRBD1 (6 bases). This CDR3 contains 15 residues. Germline loops: CDR1 SGHVS, CDR2 FNYEAQ. V was clipped by 0 bases and J by 7 bases, with 15 bases between them. CDR3 amino acids: CASSLALSDSGGYTF. CDR3 nucleotide sequence: TGTGCCAGCAGCTTAGCCCTGTCGGACAGTGGTGGCTACACCTTC.

The genes are TRBV4-3 and TRBJ2-7; D is possibly TRBD1 (5 bases). Looked up from germline, CDR1 is LGHNA and CDR2 is YSLEER. The germline V and J ends were trimmed by 0 bases and 3 bases, with 18 bases remaining between them. The CDR3 is 17 residues long. The CDR3: CASSQDLRVRQLYEQYF. The CDR3 region has the DNA TGCGCCAGCAGCCAAGATCTTAGGGTGAGACAGCTCTACGAGCAGTACTTC.

This rearrangement joins TRBV2 to TRBJ1-5, with D possibly TRBD1 on 6 matching bases. CDR1 is SNHLY, CDR2 FYNNEI, per germline. This CDR3 has 14 residues. With 4 bases removed from V and 3 bases from J, the gap between germline ends came to 10 bases. The CDR3 nucleotides are TGTGCCAGCAGTGCCGACAGGTTCAATCAGCCCCAGCATTTT. As protein: CASSADRFNQPQHF.

This clone turned up a few times. The V and J genes are TRBV28 and TRBJ1-2; tentative D call: TRBD1 (6 bases). The CDR3 runs to 13 residues. Germline values: CDR1 MDHEN, CDR2 SYDVKM. Trimming removed 5 bases from V and 4 bases from J, with 11 bases in between. For the CDR3, the DNA is TGTGCCAGCAGTCTCCGACAGGCCTATGGCTACACCTTC. Translated: CASSLRQAYGYTF.